This T cell receptor (beta chain) was documented in a study of CD8+ T cells in alopecia areata. For the study at large: The drug, oral tofacitinib, was given to treated patients at 5 to 10 mg twice daily. Points from the study as a whole: Besides other cells, scalp samples also yield sequences of resident alphabeta T cells from normal skin. Across lesional scalp, and particularly alopecia totalis/universalis, clonality surpassed that of normal scalp.

V shed 3 bases and J shed 1 base, with 3 bases lying between them. CDR1 and CDR2 from the germline V gene are SQVTM and ANQGSEA. The CDR3 spans 11 residues. cDNA serving as the sequencing template came from extracted, reverse transcribed RNA. Sequenced by immunoSEQ multiplex PCR; TCRdb stores in-frame clones only, minus some. Of 150,000 or so clones in the sample, approximately 87% were seen once. Obtained from alopecia areata patients were lesional scalp punch biopsies along with peripheral blood. About this clone: What it binds is unknown. Within the sample, other DNA sequences also encode this same CDR3.

The V call is TRBV29-1, the J call TRBJ1-1; D gene unclear. The source of this sequence is a human donor with alopecia areata. Specimen: CD8+ T cells sorted from blood, collected at week 0. CDR3 residues: CSVEENTEAFF. The CDR3 DNA follows: TGCAGCGTTGAGGAGAACACTGAAGCTTTCTTT.